This passage covers 5 T cell receptor beta chains from one sample sequenced in a study of blood T cell repertoires in COVID-19 (dated by TCRdb to about 2020). The protocol used for the library was the immunoSEQ multiplex PCR assay. The clones in this table, taken by TCRdb from immuneACCESS, are in-frame only. Not every clone is retained; where verified, under half of the shortfall comes from an unresolved V gene, and the cause of the rest is unknown. Across this sample there are roughly 49,000 clones, with less than 90% seen only once. The ten largest account for about 27% of the sample. Sequenced input: peripheral blood. The receptor source for this set is a human donor in a cohort sampled during active COVID-19.

The CDR3 loop reads CASSLEASGSYNEQFF. CDR3 in DNA: TGTGCCAGCAGCTTAGAGGCTAGCGGGTCCTACAATGAGCAGTTCTTC. V usage is TRBV7-2 and J usage is TRBJ2-1; 8 nucleotides line up with TRBD2. V lost 1 base and J lost 1; bases outside the gene matches: 3. The CDR3 sequence is 16 residues long. Germline loops: CDR1 SGHTA, CDR2 FQGNSA.

This clone was counted only a few times. The V gene is TRBV5-4, the J gene TRBJ1-2, with 7 bases identical to TRBD1. Losses at the gene ends were 4 bases for V and 8 bases for J; bases not matched to a gene: 8. This CDR3 is built from 13 residues. Per the germline V gene, CDR1 is SGHNT and CDR2 is YYREEE (reference sequence). In DNA form, the CDR3 reads TGTGCCAGCAGCGTAGCAGGGGGAGTCGGCTACACCTTC. Its translation is CASSVAGGVGYTF. Looking up the rest from reference TRBV5-4 and TRBJ1-2 gives the full variable domain: ETGVTQSPTHLIKTRGQQVTLRCSSQSGHNTVSWYQQALGQGPQFIFQYYREEENGRGNFPPRFSGLQFPNYSSELNVNALELDDSALYLCASSVAGGVGYTFGSGTRLTVV.

J is TRBJ2-7 and V is TRBV11-1; D unclear. The CDR3 totals 11 residues. V lost 5 bases and J lost 2, with 4 bases in between. Looked up from germline, CDR1 is SGHAT and CDR2 is FQDESV (reference sequence). CDR3 DNA sequence: TGTGCCAGCAGCCAGGCCTACGAGCAGTACTTC. Translated, it gives CASSQAYEQYF.

This chain joins TRBV19 and TRBJ2-2; D perhaps matches TRBD1 (5 bases). This CDR3 is built from 15 residues. V gave up 7 bases and J gave up 1 base, with 13 bases separating them. Germline CDR1 is LNHDA and CDR2 is SQIVND (reference sequence). The chain's CDR3 is CASTLSTENTGELFF. The CDR3 DNA sequence: TGTGCCAGTACCCTCTCGACAGAGAACACCGGGGAGCTGTTTTTT.

The table lists this clone with a count of one. The chain combines TRBV7-8 with TRBJ2-5; 7 bases fit TRBD1. V shed 5 bases and J 3 bases; nucleotides not matched to a gene: 9. Germline V gene data show CDR1 as SGHVS and CDR2 as FQNEAQ. CDR3 length: 15 amino acids. Written as DNA, the CDR3 is TGTGCCAGCAGCCGGAGAATTACAGGGGAAGAGACCCAGTACTTC. It codes for CASSRRITGEETQYF.